Shown below are 25 T cell receptor beta chains from a single sample sequenced in a study of blood T cell repertoires in COVID-19. Method: immunoSEQ multiplex PCR; TCRdb's copy keeps in-frame clones and lacks some. The repertoire holds some 370,000 clones, with 90% as singletons. Sequencing used peripheral blood. The receptors derive from a man in his late teens or twenties with active or convalescent COVID-19.

CDR3 sequence reads: CAWSRITGKLEKLFF. The CDR3 region has the DNA TGTGCCTGGAGTAGAATTACAGGGAAACTTGAAAAACTGTTTTTT. V usage is TRBV30 and J usage is TRBJ1-4; tentative D call: TRBD1 (6 bases). Per the germline V gene, CDR1 is GTSNPN and CDR2 is SVGIG (reference sequence). The CDR3 length is 15 residues. Trimming took 2 bases from V and 7 from J, leaving 17 bases between them.

This clone has a single count. The V gene is TRBV27, the J gene TRBJ2-3; TRBD2 agrees at 9 bases. With V trimmed by 5 bases and J by 2 bases, 8 bases remained unmatched. Germline V gene lookup returns CDR1 MNHEY and CDR2 SMNVEV (reference sequence). This CDR3 is built from 16 residues. The chain's CDR3 is CASSPGLARPTDTQYF. In DNA, the CDR3 is TGTGCCAGCAGTCCGGGACTAGCCCGTCCCACAGATACGCAGTATTTT.

The V gene is TRBV7-9, the J gene TRBJ2-7, with 7 bases lining up with TRBD1. There are 14 residues in the CDR3. The germline CDR1 and CDR2 sequences are SEHNR and FQNEAQ (reference sequence). Trimming removed 5 bases from V and 0 bases from J; junction bases left unmatched: 4. CDR3 in DNA: TGTGCCAGCAGCGGAAGGGGGCCCTCCTACGAGCAGTACTTC. As protein: CASSGRGPSYEQYF. The full variable domain, its missing parts supplied by reference TRBV7-9 and TRBJ2-7, is DTGVSQNPRHKITKRGQNVTFRCDPISEHNRLYWYRQTLGQGPEFLTYFQNEAQLEKSRLLSDRFSAERPKGSFSTLEIQRTEQGDSAMYLCASSGRGPSYEQYFGPGTRLTVT.

This CDR3 is CASSQDGSAVYNSPLHF. CDR3 DNA sequence: TGCGCCAGCAGCCAAGATGGAAGCGCGGTCTATAATTCACCCCTCCACTTT. The chain couples TRBV4-3 to TRBJ1-6; the D is unclear. The V end was cut by 0 bases, the J end by 3 bases, with 12 bases between. The CDR3 has 17 residues. Looked up from germline, CDR1 is LGHNA and CDR2 is YSLEER.

The V and J genes are TRBV4-2 and TRBJ2-2, with TRBD1 matching over 7 bases. The CDR3 length is 15 residues. The germline V gene encodes CDR1 LGHNA and CDR2 YNFKEQ. Trimming at V came to 5 bases and at J to 0 bases, leaving 3 bases not matched to a gene. The CDR3 DNA reads as TGTGCCAGCAGCTCGCAGGGGGCGAACACCGGGGAGCTGTTTTTT. This gives the protein CASSSQGANTGELFF.

J is TRBJ2-3 and V is TRBV11-2; 7 bases match TRBD2. Trimming removed 0 bases from V and 2 bases from J; junction bases left unmatched: 2. This CDR3 has 15 amino acids. The germline V gene has CDR1 SGHAT and CDR2 FQNNGV. The CDR3: CASSLEAGATDTQYF. The CDR3 bases are TGTGCCAGCAGCTTAGAGGCGGGAGCCACAGATACGCAGTATTTT. Looking up the rest from reference TRBV11-2 and TRBJ2-3 gives the full variable domain: EAGVAQSPRYKIIEKRQSVAFWCNPISGHATLYWYQQILGQGPKLLIQFQNNGVVDDSQLPKDRFSAERLKGVDSTLKIQPAKLEDSAVYLCASSLEAGATDTQYFGPGTRLTVL.

CDR3 protein: CASSPPGTSGADEQFF. The CDR3 coding sequence is TGTGCCAGCTCACCACCGGGGACTAGCGGTGCTGATGAGCAGTTCTTC. The genes are TRBV18 and TRBJ2-1, with TRBD2 identical over 11 bases. The V gene end was trimmed by 0 bases and the J gene end by 8 bases; junction bases not matched to a gene: 6. The germline V gene encodes CDR1 KGHSH and CDR2 LQKENI. The CDR3 extends over 16 amino acids.

This clone occurred once. V is TRBV11-1 and J is TRBJ2-1; D is unclear. Trimming cost V 1 base and J 10 bases, with 17 bases left between them. Germline V gives CDR1 SGHAT, CDR2 FQDESV (reference sequence). The CDR3 is 15 residues long. CDR3 in amino acids: CASSLGLGSILEQFF. In DNA form, the CDR3 reads TGTGCCAGCAGCTTAGGTCTGGGTAGCATTCTCGAGCAGTTCTTC.

This clone occurred once. The V gene is TRBV6-2 or TRBV6-3, the J gene TRBJ2-3, with D perhaps matching TRBD1 (6 bases). V was trimmed by 1 base and J by 0 bases, leaving 8 bases between them. The germline V gene has CDR1 MNHEY and CDR2 SVGEGT. CDR3 length: 15 residues. The CDR3 loop is CASSYWTASTDTQYF. The CDR3 nucleotides read TGTGCCAGCAGTTACTGGACAGCTAGCACAGATACGCAGTATTTT.

The gene calls are TRBV28 and TRBJ2-1; 14 positions match TRBD2. V trimming: 5 bases; J trimming: 4 bases; junction bases outside the gene matches: 10. This CDR3 is 18 amino acids long. Germline V gene lookup returns CDR1 MDHEN and CDR2 SYDVKM. CDR3 amino acids: CASSTGTSGRELYNEQFF. The CDR3 DNA sequence: TGTGCCAGCAGTACCGGGACTAGCGGGAGAGAATTATACAATGAGCAGTTCTTC. Full variable domain (rest looked up from reference TRBV28 and TRBJ2-1): DVKVTQSSRYLVKRTGEKVFLECVQDMDHENMFWYRQDPGLGLRLIYFSYDVKMKEKGDIPEGYSVSREKKERFSLILESASTNQTSMYLCASSTGTSGRELYNEQFFGPGTRLTVL.

This clone was recorded a few times. The V call is TRBV11-1, the J call TRBJ2-2; D possibly corresponds to TRBD2 (6 bases). CDR1 SGHAT and CDR2 FQDESV come from the germline V gene (reference sequence). V lost 5 bases and J lost 3, with 10 bases in between. The CDR3 extends over 14 amino acids. CDR3 region: CASSRDSYTGELFF. CDR3 DNA sequence: TGTGCCAGCAGCAGGGACTCTTACACCGGGGAGCTGTTTTTT. Drawing the rest from reference TRBV11-1 and TRBJ2-2, the complete variable domain is EAEVAQSPRYKITEKSQAVAFWCDPISGHATLYWYRQILGQGPELLVQFQDESVVDDSQLPKDRFSAERLKGVDSTLKIQPAELGDSAMYLCASSRDSYTGELFFGEGSRLTVL.

This CDR3 is CATSDVVAGSRETQYF. CDR3 DNA: TGTGCCACCAGTGATGTGGTAGCGGGGTCACGGGAGACCCAGTACTTC. The J gene is TRBJ2-5, the V gene TRBV24-1, with 8 bases aligning to TRBD2. V lost 3 bases to trimming and J lost 5 bases; unmatched junction nucleotides: 10. Germline-derived CDR1 and CDR2 are KGHDR and SFDVKD. This CDR3 is built from 16 residues.

This clone has just one count. This specimen includes other DNA sequences encoding the same CDR3. The rearrangement joins TRBV5-1 to TRBJ2-1; 8 bases are shared with TRBD1. Germline CDR1 and CDR2: SGHRS and YFSETQ. The CDR3 covers 14 residues. Germline trimming cut 0 bases from V and 7 bases from J; bases unmatched to any gene: 3. The CDR3 is CASSLGQGYNEQFF. The CDR3 DNA reads TGCGCCAGCAGCTTGGGACAGGGGTATAATGAGCAGTTCTTC.

V gene TRBV28 combines with J gene TRBJ1-6, with D tentatively TRBD1 (6 bases). CDR3 length equals 14 residues. Germline V gives CDR1 MDHEN, CDR2 SYDVKM. Trimming took off 6 bases at V and 4 bases at J, with 10 bases between the two ends. The CDR3 sequence is CASSLGQYNSPLHF. Written as DNA, the CDR3 is TGTGCCAGCAGCCTAGGACAGTATAATTCACCCCTCCACTTT.

The chain recombines TRBV19 with TRBJ1-6; tentatively, D is TRBD1 (6 bases). In germline, CDR1 is LNHDA, CDR2 SQIVND (reference sequence). V lost 7 bases, J lost 11 bases, and 18 bases lay in between. The CDR3 is made up of 14 amino acids. The CDR3 nucleotides read TGTGCCAGTAATAACGACAGGCGGTCCCCACCCCTCCACTTT. It yields the protein CASNNDRRSPPLHF.

The V call is TRBV7-9, the J call TRBJ2-1; 8 bases line up with TRBD1. The trim removed 5 bases at V and 5 bases at J, leaving 11 bases unmatched. CDR3 length: 16 residues. Per the germline V gene, CDR1 is SEHNR and CDR2 is FQNEAQ (reference sequence). In DNA form, the CDR3 reads TGTGCCAGCAGCGTAAGTCAGGGGGCGAGGAACAATGAGCAGTTCTTC. Translating it yields CASSVSQGARNNEQFF.

The chain carries TRBV29-1 and TRBJ2-7; no clear D. V shed 6 bases and J shed 2 bases, with 8 bases lying between them. This CDR3 is built from 11 residues. Germline V gene lookup returns CDR1 SQVTM and CDR2 ANQGSEA. This CDR3 reads CSVIGAYEQYF. The CDR3 bases are TGCAGCGTAATCGGAGCCTACGAGCAGTACTTC.

This clone has only one observation. CDR3 sequence: CATSDAPLGYGYTF. In nucleotides, the CDR3 is TGTGCCACCAGTGATGCACCTCTCGGCTATGGCTACACCTTC. V is TRBV24-1 and J is TRBJ1-2; D gene uncertain. The CDR3 covers 14 residues. From germline, CDR1 is KGHDR and CDR2 SFDVKD. V shed 3 bases and J shed 4 bases, with 11 bases lying between them.

The chain employs TRBV6-5 and TRBJ1-1; 11 nucleotides agree with TRBD1. V dropped 5 bases and J dropped 4; count of bases not matched to a gene: 6. The CDR3 totals 15 residues. The germline V gene has CDR1 MNHEY and CDR2 SVGAGI. The CDR3: CASSPMGTGGTEAFF. DNA of the CDR3: TGTGCCAGCAGTCCTATGGGGACAGGGGGCACTGAAGCTTTCTTT.

This clone was counted between two and nine times. V is TRBV18 and J is TRBJ2-1; TRBD1 matches at 11 bases. CDR1 is KGHSH and CDR2 is LQKENI in the germline V gene. This CDR3 has 15 residues. Trimming took 10 bases from V and 1 from J; bases not matched to a gene: 6. CDR3 protein: CATIGQGASYNEQFF. CDR3 bases: TGTGCCACCATTGGACAGGGGGCATCCTACAATGAGCAGTTCTTC. The complete variable domain, with remaining parts taken from reference TRBV18 and TRBJ2-1, reads NAGVMQNPRHLVRRRGQEARLRCSPMKGHSHVYWYRQLPEEGLKFMVYLQKENIIDESGMPKERFSAEFPKEGPSILRIQQVVRGDSAAYFCATIGQGASYNEQFFGPGTRLTVL.

Concerning this clone itself: Other DNA sequences in this sample translate to the same CDR3. The rearrangement joins TRBV9 to TRBJ1-4, with 7 bases lining up with TRBD1. This CDR3 spans 14 amino acids. Per germline, CDR1 SGDLS and CDR2 YYNGEE. V lost 2 bases and J lost 7; bases outside the gene matches: 5. In DNA form, the CDR3 reads TGTGCCAGCAGCGTTAGACAGGGTGGTGAAAAACTGTTTTTT. This encodes CASSVRQGGEKLFF.

The chain couples TRBV24-1 to TRBJ2-2; TRBD1 matches at 10 bases. After removal of 6 bases from V and 3 bases from J, the junction contained 3 bases not matched to a gene. This CDR3 contains 15 residues. Germline V gene data show CDR1 as KGHDR and CDR2 as SFDVKD. The CDR3 sequence: CATSTGTGDTGELFF. The DNA for the CDR3 is TGTGCCACCAGTACCGGGACAGGGGACACCGGGGAGCTGTTTTTT.

This clone was picked up a small number of times. This chain joins TRBV19 and TRBJ1-5; 7 bases are a match to TRBD1. The CDR3 covers 14 residues. Germline lookup yields CDR1 LNHDA and CDR2 SQIVND (reference sequence). V gave up 6 bases and J gave up 5 bases; unmatched junction bases: 7. CDR3 DNA sequence: TGTGCCAGTAGCCCCGACAGGGCCGATCAGCCCCAGCATTTT. Its translation is CASSPDRADQPQHF.

This chain links TRBV4-3 with TRBJ2-3, with TRBD2 matching over 9 bases. Germline V gives CDR1 LGHNA, CDR2 YSLEER. V shed 0 bases and J 4 bases; nucleotides not matched to a gene: 14. The CDR3 length is 19 residues. This chain's CDR3 is CASSQDRAGGPSISDTQYF. As DNA, the CDR3 is TGCGCCAGCAGCCAAGATCGGGCGGGGGGGCCATCCATTTCAGATACGCAGTATTTT.

This rearrangement joins TRBV19 to TRBJ1-4; weak D call: TRBD1 (5 bases). CDR3 length equals 11 residues. V shed 6 bases and J shed 8 bases, with 7 bases lying between them. Germline loops: CDR1 LNHDA, CDR2 SQIVND (reference sequence). CDR3 sequence (DNA): TGTGCCAGTAGGGGGGGAGAAAAACTGTTTTTT. Translation gives CASRGGEKLFF.